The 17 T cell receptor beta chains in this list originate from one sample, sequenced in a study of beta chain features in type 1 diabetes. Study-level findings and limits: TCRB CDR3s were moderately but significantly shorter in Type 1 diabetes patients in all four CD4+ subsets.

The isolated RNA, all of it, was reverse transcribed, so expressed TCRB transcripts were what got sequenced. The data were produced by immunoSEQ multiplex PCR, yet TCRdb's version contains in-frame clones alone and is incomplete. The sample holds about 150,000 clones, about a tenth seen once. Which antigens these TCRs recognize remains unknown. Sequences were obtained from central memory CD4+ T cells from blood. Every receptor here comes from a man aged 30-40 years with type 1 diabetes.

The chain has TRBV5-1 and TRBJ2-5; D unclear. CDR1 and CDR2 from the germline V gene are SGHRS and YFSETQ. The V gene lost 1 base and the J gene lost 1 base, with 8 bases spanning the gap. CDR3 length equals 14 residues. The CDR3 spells CASSLYSTQETQYF. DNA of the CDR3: TGCGCCAGCAGCTTGTACAGTACCCAAGAGACCCAGTACTTC.

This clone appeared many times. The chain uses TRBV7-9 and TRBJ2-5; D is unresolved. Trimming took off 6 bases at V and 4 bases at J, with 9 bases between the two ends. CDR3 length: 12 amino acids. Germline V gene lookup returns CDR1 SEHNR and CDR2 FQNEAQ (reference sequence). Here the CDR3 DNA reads TGTGCCAGCAGTAGTCCCGGAGAGACCCAGTACTTC. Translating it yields CASSSPGETQYF.

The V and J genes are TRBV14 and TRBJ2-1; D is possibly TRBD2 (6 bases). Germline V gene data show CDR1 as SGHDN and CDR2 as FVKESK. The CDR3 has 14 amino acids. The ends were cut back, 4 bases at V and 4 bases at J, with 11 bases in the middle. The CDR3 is CASSPGTFYNEQFF. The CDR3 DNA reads TGTGCCAGCAGCCCGGGGACTTTTTACAATGAGCAGTTCTTC.

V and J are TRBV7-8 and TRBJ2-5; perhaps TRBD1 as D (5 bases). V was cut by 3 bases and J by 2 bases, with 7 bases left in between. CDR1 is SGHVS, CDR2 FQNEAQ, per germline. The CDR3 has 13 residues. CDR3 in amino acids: CASSLGLQETQYF. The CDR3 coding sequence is TGTGCCAGCAGCTTGGGGCTACAAGAGACCCAGTACTTC.

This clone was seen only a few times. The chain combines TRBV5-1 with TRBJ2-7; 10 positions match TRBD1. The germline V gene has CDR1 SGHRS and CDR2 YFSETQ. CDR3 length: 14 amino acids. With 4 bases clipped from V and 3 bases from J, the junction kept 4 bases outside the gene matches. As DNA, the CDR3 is TGCGCCAGCAGCCAGGGACAGGGGTACTACGAGCAGTACTTC. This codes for CASSQGQGYYEQYF.

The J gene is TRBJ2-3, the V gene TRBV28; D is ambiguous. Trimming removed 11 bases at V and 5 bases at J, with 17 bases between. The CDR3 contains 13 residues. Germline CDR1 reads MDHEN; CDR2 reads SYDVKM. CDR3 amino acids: CASISPVGDTQYF. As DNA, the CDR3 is TGTGCCTCCATTAGCCCTGTCGGAGATACGCAGTATTTT. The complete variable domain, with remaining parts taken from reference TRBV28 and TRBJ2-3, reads DVKVTQSSRYLVKRTGEKVFLECVQDMDHENMFWYRQDPGLGLRLIYFSYDVKMKEKGDIPEGYSVSREKKERFSLILESASTNQTSMYLCASISPVGDTQYFGPGTRLTVL.

The CDR3 DNA reads as TGTGCCAGCAGCTCCGACGCCCGGAGCTCCTACAATGAGCAGTTCTTC. Translating gives CASSSDARSSYNEQFF. The chain has TRBV9 and TRBJ2-1, with D hard to call. The germline V and J ends were trimmed by 4 bases and 0 bases, with 14 bases remaining between them. This CDR3 has 16 amino acids. Germline CDR1 reads SGDLS; CDR2 reads YYNGEE.

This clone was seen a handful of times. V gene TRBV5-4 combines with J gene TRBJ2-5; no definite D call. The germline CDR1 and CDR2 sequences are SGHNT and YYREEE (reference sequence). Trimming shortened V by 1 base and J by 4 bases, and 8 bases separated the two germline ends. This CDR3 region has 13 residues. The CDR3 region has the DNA TGTGCCAGCAGCTTGTTCCCCTTAGAGACCCAGTACTTC. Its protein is CASSLFPLETQYF.

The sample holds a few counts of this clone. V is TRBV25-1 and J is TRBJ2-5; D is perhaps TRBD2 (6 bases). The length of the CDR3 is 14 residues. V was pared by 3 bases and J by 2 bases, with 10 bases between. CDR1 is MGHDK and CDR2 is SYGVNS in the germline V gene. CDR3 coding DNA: TGTGCCAGCAGTGACCGTGGGAGGCAAGAGACCCAGTACTTC. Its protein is CASSDRGRQETQYF. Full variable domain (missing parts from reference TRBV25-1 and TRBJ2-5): EADIYQTPRYLVIGTGKKITLECSQTMGHDKMYWYQQDPGMELHLIHYSYGVNSTEKGDLSSESTVSRIRTEHFPLTLESARPSHTSQYLCASSDRGRQETQYFGPGTRLLVL.

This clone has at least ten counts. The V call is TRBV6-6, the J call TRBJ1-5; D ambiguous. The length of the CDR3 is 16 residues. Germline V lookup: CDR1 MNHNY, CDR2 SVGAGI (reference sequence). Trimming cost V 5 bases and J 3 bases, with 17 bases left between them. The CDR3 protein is CASSPQAGGYNQPQHF. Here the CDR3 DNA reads TGTGCCAGCAGTCCCCAGGCAGGAGGTTACAATCAGCCCCAGCATTTT.

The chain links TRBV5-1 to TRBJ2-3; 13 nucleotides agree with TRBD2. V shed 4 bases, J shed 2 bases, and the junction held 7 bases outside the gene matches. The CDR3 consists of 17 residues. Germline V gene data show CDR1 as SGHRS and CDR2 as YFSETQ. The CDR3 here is CASSRQGLAGSTDTQYF. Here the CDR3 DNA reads TGCGCCAGCAGCCGACAGGGACTAGCGGGATCCACAGATACGCAGTATTTT. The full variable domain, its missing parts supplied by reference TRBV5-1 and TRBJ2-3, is KAGVTQTPRYLIKTRGQQVTLSCSPISGHRSVSWYQQTPGQGLQFLFEYFSETQRNKGNFPGRFSGRQFSNSRSEMNVSTLELGDSALYLCASSRQGLAGSTDTQYFGPGTRLTVL.

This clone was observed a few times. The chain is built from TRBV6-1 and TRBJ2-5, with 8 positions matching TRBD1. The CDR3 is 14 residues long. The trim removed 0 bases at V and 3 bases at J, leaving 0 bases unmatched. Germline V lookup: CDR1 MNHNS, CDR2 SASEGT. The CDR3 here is CASSEAGQEETQYF. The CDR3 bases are TGTGCCAGCAGTGAAGCGGGACAGGAAGAGACCCAGTACTTC.

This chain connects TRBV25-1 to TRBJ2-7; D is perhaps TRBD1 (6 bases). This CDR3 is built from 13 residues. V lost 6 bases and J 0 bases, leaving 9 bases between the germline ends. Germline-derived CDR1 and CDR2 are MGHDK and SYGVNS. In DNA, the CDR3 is TGTGCCAGCAGGAAGGGGGACTCCTACGAGCAGTACTTC. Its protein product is CASRKGDSYEQYF.

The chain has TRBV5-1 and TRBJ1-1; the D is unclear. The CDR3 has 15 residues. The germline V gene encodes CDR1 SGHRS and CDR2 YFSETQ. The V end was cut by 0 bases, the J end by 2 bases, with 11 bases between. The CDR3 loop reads CASSLAGGINTEAFF. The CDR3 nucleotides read TGCGCCAGCAGCTTGGCCGGCGGGATCAACACTGAAGCTTTCTTT.

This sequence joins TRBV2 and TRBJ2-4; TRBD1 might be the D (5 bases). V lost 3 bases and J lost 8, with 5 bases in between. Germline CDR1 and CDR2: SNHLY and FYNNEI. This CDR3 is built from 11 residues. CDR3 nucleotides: TGTGCCAGCAGTGACAGGGACATTCAGTACTTC. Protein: CASSDRDIQYF.

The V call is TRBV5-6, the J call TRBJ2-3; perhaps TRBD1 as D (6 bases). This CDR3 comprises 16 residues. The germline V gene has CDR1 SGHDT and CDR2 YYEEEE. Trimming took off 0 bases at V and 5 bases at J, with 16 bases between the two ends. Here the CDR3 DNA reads TGTGCCAGCAGCTTGGAACTTCAGGGGTACAGAGATACGCAGTATTTT. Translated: CASSLELQGYRDTQYF.

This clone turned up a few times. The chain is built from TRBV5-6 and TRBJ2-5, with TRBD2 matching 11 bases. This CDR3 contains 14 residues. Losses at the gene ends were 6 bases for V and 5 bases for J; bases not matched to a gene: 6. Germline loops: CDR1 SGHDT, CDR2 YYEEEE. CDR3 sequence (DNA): TGTGCCAGCACCTCACTAGCGGGAGAGGAGACCCAGTACTTC. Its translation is CASTSLAGEETQYF. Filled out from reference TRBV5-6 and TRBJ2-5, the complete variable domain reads DAGVTQSPTHLIKTRGQQVTLRCSPKSGHDTVSWYQQALGQGPQFIFQYYEEEERQRGNFPDRFSGHQFPNYSSELNVNALLLGDSALYLCASTSLAGEETQYFGPGTRLLVL.